Listed below are T cell receptor beta chains from one sample, sequenced in a study of blood T cell repertoires in COVID-19. Here immunoSEQ multiplex PCR was the method, and the copy in TCRdb shows in-frame clones only, minus some. Of about 110,000 clones detected, about 80% appear once; the ten largest clones hold approximately 4.1%. The sequenced sample consisted of peripheral blood. These TCRs come from a woman aged 70-85 years with acute or convalescent COVID-19. Both conserved end residues are part of each CDR3. The order of the fields is V gene, clone size, D gene, J gene, CDR3 DNA, CDR3 protein. A D gene is named only where the DNA matches it firmly. Clone size is not always given. Where it is, it says once, few, many or a class for expanded clones.

TRBV7-6	.	.	TRBJ2-2	TGTGCCAGCAGTCCCATAGCGACCTCCACCGCCGGGGAGCTGTTTTTT	CASSPIATSTAGELFF
TRBV2	.	.	TRBJ2-2	TGTGCCAGCAGTGAAATGGGGGGAACCGGGGAGCTGTTTTTT	CASSEMGGTGELFF
TRBV13	.	TRBD2	TRBJ2-1	TGTGCCAGCAACAACGGACTAGAGGATGAGCAGTTCTTC	CASNNGLEDEQFF
TRBV7-2	.	.	TRBJ1-4	TGTGCCAGCACCGACGAGGATCGGGGGGCGGGAGAAAAACTGTTTTTT	CASTDEDRGAGEKLFF
TRBV5-1	.	.	TRBJ1-1	TGCGCCAGCAGCATTCAAGGAGGGGTCACTGAAGCTTTCTTT	CASSIQGGVTEAFF
TRBV3-1/TRBV3-2	once	TRBD1	TRBJ1-6	TGTGCCAGCAGCGGACAGGGAAGAAGTTCACCCCTCCACTTT	CASSGQGRSSPLHF
TRBV2	.	TRBD1	TRBJ2-3	TGTGCCAGCGGGGAACAGGGGACAGATACGCAGTATTTT	CASGEQGTDTQYF
TRBV28	once	.	TRBJ1-1	TGTGCCAGCAGTTCAGGGGAAAAGGGCACTGAAGCTTTCTTT	CASSSGEKGTEAFF
TRBV7-8	.	.	TRBJ1-4	TGTGCCAGCAGAGGGGATAGGGGTTATGAAAAACTGTTTTTT	CASRGDRGYEKLFF
TRBV21-1	.	.	TRBJ2-7	TGTGCCACCGCTCCGGGACAAGATTACGAGCAGTACTTC	CATAPGQDYEQYF
TRBV7-2	.	.	TRBJ2-1	TGTGCCAGCACCCAGGGGTTCTACAATGAGCAGTTCTTC	CASTQGFYNEQFF
TRBV6-5	.	.	TRBJ2-4	TGTGCCAGCAGTTCTCAGGTGGGGGGGGCGCGGGACATTCAGTACTTC	CASSSQVGGARDIQYF
TRBV11-2	few	TRBD1	TRBJ2-5	TGTGCCAGCAGCTTGGGGATTGTCGGACAGGGCCGGGGGTACTTC	CASSLGIVGQGRGYF
TRBV3-1/TRBV3-2	.	.	TRBJ1-6	TGTGCCAGCAGCCAAGCCCGGGGCTATAATTCACCCCTCCACTTT	CASSQARGYNSPLHF
TRBV10-3	.	TRBD2	TRBJ2-1	TGTGCCATCAGCGGGGGGACTAGCGCGGACAATGAGCAGTTCTTC	CAISGGTSADNEQFF
TRBV19	.	.	TRBJ2-1	TGTGCCAGTAGTAGAGCGGGCCTCGTTAATGAGCAGTTCTTC	CASSRAGLVNEQFF
TRBV4-2	.	.	TRBJ2-3	TGTGCCAGCAGCCAAGCGCGGAGCACAGATACGCAGTATTTT	CASSQARSTDTQYF